Listed below are T cell receptor beta chains from one sample, sequenced in a study of CD4 and CD8 cells across lung adenocarcinoma regions. TCRdb redid the calling of the PCR reads with MiXCR, one entry per CDR3 protein. This sample has 20,000 or so distinct CDR3 sequences, with about 53% found just once. The sample consisted of CD8+ T cells from the margin of a lung tumor. These receptors were collected from a male donor with lung adenocarcinoma. The CD4 and CD8 labels of this study may be unreliable. Both conserved end residues are part of each CDR3. D genes are given only for firm matches. Where a row states a size, it is once, few, many or the class of an expanded clone; other rows omit it.

J | V | size | D | CDR3 | DNA
TRBJ1-4 | TRBV6-1 | . | . | CASMVRGREKLFF | TGTGCCAGCATGGTCCGGGGGCGAGAAAAACTGTTTTTT
TRBJ2-2 | TRBV6-1 | . | TRBD2 | CASSGLAGVRGEALYF | TGTGCCAGCTCCGGTCTAGCGGGAGTACGTGGCGAGGCGCTGTATTTT
TRBJ1-6 | TRBV27 | . | TRBD1 | CASSFGADRENSPLHF | TGTGCCAGCAGTTTCGGTGCGGACAGGGAGAATTCACCCCTCCACTTT
TRBJ2-7 | TRBV6-5 | many | TRBD1 | CASSYIRQGARDSGSYEQYF | TGTGCCAGCAGTTACATTCGACAGGGGGCGCGGGATAGCGGCTCCTACGAGCAGTACTTC
TRBJ2-2 | TRBV6-5 | many | TRBD2 | CASSYVDSGGMNTGELFF | TGTGCCAGCAGTTACGTTGATAGCGGGGGTATGAACACCGGGGAGCTGTTTTTT
TRBJ2-1 | TRBV6-1 | . | . | CASARSSYNEQFF | TGTGCCAGCGCCCGTAGCTCCTACAATGAGCAGTTCTTC
TRBJ2-3 | TRBV6-1 | . | TRBD1 | CASSPQGARGETQYF | TGTGCCAGCAGTCCACAGGGGGCACGCGGAGAGACCCAGTATTTT
TRBJ2-1 | TRBV6-5 | few | TRBD2 | CASSYGSGGPGEQFF | TGTGCCAGCAGTTATGGGAGCGGGGGGCCGGGTGAGCAGTTCTTC
TRBJ2-3 | TRBV27 | . | . | CGGGAPETQYF | TGTGGGGGCGGTGCTCCAGAGACGCAGTATTTT
TRBJ2-5 | TRBV7-6 | . | . | CASSLGRSVQYF | TGTGCCAGCAGCTTAGGCCGGTCCGTCCAGTACTTC
TRBJ2-3 | TRBV6-1 | . | . | CASRGLGAKDTQYF | TGTGCCAGCAGGGGGCTGGGAGCCAAAGACACGCAGTATTTT
TRBJ2-3 | TRBV6-1 | . | TRBD2 | CASGGPGGGAQDTQYF | TGTGCCAGCGGGGGCCCGGGGGGGGGCGCACAAGATACGCAGTATTTC
TRBJ2-3 | TRBV6-1 | . | . | CASAVLGSSDTETQYF | TGTGCCAGCGCGGTCTTAGGGAGCAGTGACACAGAGACGCAGTATTTT
TRBJ2-3 | TRBV19 | . | TRBD1 | CASTDRGLSVGDTQYF | TGTGCCAGTACGGACAGGGGGCTGTCGGTAGGAGATACGCAGTATTTT
TRBJ2-3 | TRBV6-1 | . | . | CACGGAGTGDRETQYF | TGTGCCTGTGGTGGAGCCGGGACCGGGGACCGAGAGACCCAGTATTTT